The T cell receptor (beta chain) described here comes from a study of blood T cells in healthy people across ages. Study conclusions and caveats: Among long-lived donors, naive CD4+ cells were more numerous and diversity higher than in aged donors.

Sample-barcoded 5' priming and a J-beta primer mix drove a second PCR of roughly 6 to 12 cycles. Each CDR3 protein gets one entry after TCRdb re-called the 5' RACE reads with MiXCR. The table lists fewer than 900,000 distinct CDR3 sequences, roughly 43% of them singletons. Germline V CDR1 and CDR2: DFQATT, SNEGSKA (reference sequence). This CDR3 is built from 15 residues. Trimming at V came to 6 bases and at J to 10 bases, leaving 13 bases not matched to a gene. This clonotype was counted a few times. Its antigen is not identified. The draw of peripheral blood yielded around 9.6 milliliters from each donor.

The specimen sequenced was blood. This clonotype was sampled from an older woman in good health. The chain links TRBV20-1 to TRBJ2-1, with 12 bases lining up with TRBD2. Here the CDR3 reads CSARTPSGRAAEQFF. The CDR3 bases are TGCAGTGCCAGAACTCCTAGCGGGAGGGCCGCCGAGCAGTTCTTC.